The 28 T cell receptor beta chains reported below all come from one sample, sequenced in a study of cytomegalovirus exposure and HLA in healthy donors. TCRdb's copy holds only in-frame clones and misses some; the assay was immunoSEQ multiplex PCR. Of about 310,000 clones listed, around 90% are singletons. The specimen was PBMCs. The source is a man in his thirties or forties in good health and CMV-seronegative.

V and J are TRBV7-9 and TRBJ2-7, with 7 bases aligning to TRBD2. The J segment lost 2 bases and the V segment lost 4 bases, leaving 8 bases of the junction unmatched. The CDR3 runs to 15 residues. CDR1 SEHNR and CDR2 FQNEAQ come from the germline V gene (reference sequence). The CDR3 nucleotides read TGTGCCAGCAGCTCATCCGGGACTACCACCTACGAGCAGTACTTC. Translation: CASSSSGTTTYEQYF.

The chain employs TRBV7-2 and TRBJ2-7; tentatively, D is TRBD2 (7 bases). Germline-derived CDR1 and CDR2 are SGHTA and FQGNSA. The CDR3 is 14 residues long. Trimming stripped 5 bases from V and 0 bases from J, with 11 bases between. The CDR3 DNA sequence: TGTGCCAGCAGCACCGGGGGGCTCTCCTACGAGCAGTACTTC. Translated: CASSTGGLSYEQYF. Full variable domain (rest looked up from reference TRBV7-2 and TRBJ2-7): GAGVSQSPSNKVTEKGKDVELRCDPISGHTALYWYRQSLGQGLEFLIYFQGNSAPDKSGLPSDRFSAERTGGSVSTLTIQRTQQEDSAVYLCASSTGGLSYEQYFGPGTRLTVT.

A remark on this clone: Because the CDR3's place on the DNA is in doubt, the DNA is left out and the CDR3 is given as listed by TCRdb. This chain joins TRBV19 and TRBJ1-6. The CDR3 contains 15 residues when both ends are counted. The V gene's germline CDR1 is LNHDA and CDR2 SQIVND (reference sequence). The chain's CDR3 is CASTSGSSYNSPLHF.

This clone was counted a single time. The chain is built from TRBV9 and TRBJ2-3; the D is unclear. Germline CDR1 reads SGDLS; CDR2 reads YYNGEE. The CDR3 is made up of 12 amino acids. V was trimmed by 4 bases and J by 4 bases, leaving 7 bases between them. The CDR3 DNA reads as TGTGCCAGCAGCACCACTTCAGATACGCAGTATTTT. Its translation is CASSTTSDTQYF.

The chain recombines TRBV10-3 with TRBJ2-7; perhaps TRBD1 as D (6 bases). CDR1 is ENHRY, CDR2 SYGVKD, per germline. The CDR3 covers 13 residues. Trimming took 6 bases from V and 2 from J, leaving 11 bases between them. DNA for the CDR3: TGTGCCATCAGCAGGACAGCCACCTACGAGCAGTACTTC. This translates into CAISRTATYEQYF.

The chain recombines TRBV5-5 with TRBJ1-2; 7 bases match TRBD1. The germline V gene encodes CDR1 SGHKS and CDR2 YYEKEE (reference sequence). V dropped 2 bases and J dropped 3; count of bases not matched to a gene: 4. The CDR3 covers 14 residues. DNA for the CDR3: TGTGCCAGCAGCTTTTATCAGGGGGACTATGGCTACACCTTC. Translation: CASSFYQGDYGYTF.

This chain uses TRBV7-9 with TRBJ2-7; TRBD2 is a possible D gene (6 bases). Trimming pared 3 bases from V and 7 bases from J, leaving 28 bases between. The CDR3 totals 18 residues. The germline V gene encodes CDR1 SEHNR and CDR2 FQNEAQ (reference sequence). The CDR3 sequence is CASSFGGGAMTVSGEQYF. The CDR3 DNA follows: TGTGCCAGCAGCTTTGGTGGCGGGGCAATGACAGTTTCGGGTGAGCAGTACTTC.

The J gene is TRBJ1-2, the V gene TRBV2; weak D call: TRBD1 (6 bases). The CDR3 runs 13 residues. Trimming cost V 6 bases and J 4 bases, with 12 bases left between them. Germline V gene sequence: CDR1 SNHLY, CDR2 FYNNEI. The CDR3 DNA reads as TGTGCCAGCAGAGGATCAGGGGCCTATGGCTACACCTTC. Translating it yields CASRGSGAYGYTF.

This chain links TRBV6-5 with TRBJ2-2; tentatively, D is TRBD2 (5 bases). CDR1 and CDR2 from the germline V gene are MNHEY and SVGAGI. V lost 2 bases and J lost 5, with 15 bases in between. The CDR3 sequence is 16 residues long. The CDR3, as DNA: TGTGCCAGCAGTTACACAGCCCTCCCGGGGACCGGGGAGCTGTTTTTT. Protein product: CASSYTALPGTGELFF.

The gene calls are TRBV19 and TRBJ1-5; D ambiguous. The CDR3 consists of 14 residues. Trimming took 9 bases from V and 0 from J, leaving 12 bases between them. The germline gives CDR1 LNHDA, CDR2 SQIVND (reference sequence). CDR3 region: CASNTGDSNQPQHF. The CDR3 DNA reads TGTGCCAGCAATACCGGGGATAGCAATCAGCCCCAGCATTTT.

The V and J genes are TRBV6-1 and TRBJ1-1, with a weak D call TRBD1 (5 bases). Trimming removed 4 bases at V and 1 base at J, with 10 bases between. The CDR3 sequence is 14 residues long. Germline V CDR1 and CDR2: MNHNS, SASEGT. CDR3 bases: TGTGCCAGCAGTGGGGGAGGGGCGAACACTGAAGCTTTCTTT. This translates into CASSGGGANTEAFF.

This clone was detected a few times. The V and J genes are TRBV2 and TRBJ2-7, with 8 bases matching TRBD2. The trim removed 4 bases at V and 0 bases at J, leaving 5 bases unmatched. The CDR3 runs to 15 residues. Per germline, CDR1 SNHLY and CDR2 FYNNEI. CDR3 loop: CASSAVAGLSYEQYF. For the CDR3, the DNA is TGTGCCAGCAGTGCGGTAGCGGGGCTCTCCTACGAGCAGTACTTC.

The chain is built from TRBV7-9 and TRBJ1-4, with D uncertain. The CDR3 sequence is 14 residues long. V was clipped by 3 bases and J by 7 bases, with 12 bases between them. In germline, CDR1 is SEHNR, CDR2 FQNEAQ (reference sequence). CDR3 coding DNA: TGTGCCAGCAGCTTTGAGGGCTGGCGTGAAAAACTGTTTTTT. Protein product: CASSFEGWREKLFF. Full variable domain (outside the CDR3, taken from reference TRBV7-9 and TRBJ1-4): DTGVSQNPRHKITKRGQNVTFRCDPISEHNRLYWYRQTLGQGPEFLTYFQNEAQLEKSRLLSDRFSAERPKGSFSTLEIQRTEQGDSAMYLCASSFEGWREKLFFGSGTQLSVL.

The chain has TRBV25-1 and TRBJ1-1; no firm D call. The CDR3 is made up of 14 amino acids. V lost 5 bases and J lost 1, with 11 bases in between. Germline V CDR1 and CDR2: MGHDK, SYGVNS. The CDR3 region has the DNA TGTGCCAGCAGTCGGGATATCGGGAACACTGAAGCTTTCTTT. Amino acids: CASSRDIGNTEAFF.

On this clone itself: Other DNA sequences in this sample translate to the same CDR3. The V and J genes are TRBV27 and TRBJ2-7; 7 nucleotides match TRBD1. There are 13 residues in the CDR3. With V trimmed by 5 bases and J by 2 bases, 3 bases remained unmatched. Germline V gives CDR1 MNHEY, CDR2 SMNVEV (reference sequence). The CDR3 spells CASSRDSTYEQYF. CDR3 nucleotides: TGTGCCAGCAGTAGGGACAGTACCTACGAGCAGTACTTC.

This rearrangement joins TRBV7-9 to TRBJ2-3; TRBD2 matches 12 bases. With V trimmed by 1 base and J by 5 bases, 4 bases remained unmatched. The CDR3 is 16 residues long. The germline V gene has CDR1 SEHNR and CDR2 FQNEAQ (reference sequence). The CDR3, as DNA: TGTGCCAGCAGCTTAGAACTAGCGGGGGGCATAGATACGCAGTATTTT. Translation: CASSLELAGGIDTQYF.

The chain uses TRBV5-1 and TRBJ1-3; 8 bases line up with TRBD1. Germline V gives CDR1 SGHRS, CDR2 YFSETQ. The CDR3 has 17 residues. The V gene end was trimmed by 2 bases and the J gene end by 6 bases; junction bases not matched to a gene: 13. In DNA form, the CDR3 reads TGCGCCAGCAGCTTATCGCCTAGACAGGGGTGGGAAAACACCATATATTTT. It translates to CASSLSPRQGWENTIYF. Filled out from reference TRBV5-1 and TRBJ1-3, the complete variable domain reads KAGVTQTPRYLIKTRGQQVTLSCSPISGHRSVSWYQQTPGQGLQFLFEYFSETQRNKGNFPGRFSGRQFSNSRSEMNVSTLELGDSALYLCASSLSPRQGWENTIYFGEGSWLTVV.

The genes are TRBV5-6 and TRBJ2-1; tentative D call: TRBD2 (6 bases). Trimming stripped 0 bases from V and 13 bases from J, with 26 bases between. The germline CDR1 and CDR2 sequences are SGHDT and YYEEEE. The CDR3 has 17 residues. CDR3 in DNA: TGTGCCAGCAGCTTGGGGAAGGGTCTGGTGTACGGGAGCCCTCAGTTCTTC. Its translation: CASSLGKGLVYGSPQFF.

The chain employs TRBV7-9 and TRBJ2-3, with TRBD1 matching 7 bases. The CDR3 extends over 16 amino acids. With 5 bases clipped from V and 1 base from J, the junction kept 9 bases outside the gene matches. Germline lookup yields CDR1 SEHNR and CDR2 FQNEAQ (reference sequence). CDR3 DNA sequence: TGTGCCAGCAGCCAACGTGACAGGGTCGGCACAGATACGCAGTATTTT. Protein sequence: CASSQRDRVGTDTQYF.

The rearrangement joins TRBV19 to TRBJ2-5, with D possibly TRBD1 on 6 matching bases. The CDR3 runs to 13 residues. Between the trimmed V and J ends, which lost 8 bases and 5 bases, there was a span of 15 bases. The germline gives CDR1 LNHDA, CDR2 SQIVND (reference sequence). This CDR3 is CASSVRGAETQYF. Written as DNA, the CDR3 is TGTGCCAGTTCGGTCAGGGGAGCGGAGACCCAGTACTTC.

This chain uses TRBV10-3 with TRBJ2-6; the match to TRBD2 covers 7 bases. Germline CDR1 reads ENHRY; CDR2 reads SYGVKD. V shed 4 bases and J 2 bases; nucleotides not matched to a gene: 2. This CDR3 spans 15 amino acids. The CDR3 loop is CAISVAGAGANVLTF. The CDR3 nucleotides read TGTGCCATCAGTGTTGCGGGAGCTGGGGCCAACGTCCTGACTTTC.

The chain joins TRBV5-5 to TRBJ1-5; tentative D call: TRBD1 (5 bases). Germline assignment: CDR1 SGHKS and CDR2 YYEKEE (reference sequence). This CDR3 has 16 amino acids. V was pared by 4 bases and J by 2 bases, with 16 bases between. The CDR3 DNA sequence: TGTGCCAGCAGCCCCAGGGCAGGGCCAGGCAATCAGCCCCAGCATTTT. This encodes CASSPRAGPGNQPQHF.

The CDR3 nucleotides are TGTGCCAGCAGTTACGGCAGGGGGCGTGGCACTGAAGCTTTCTTT. It encodes CASSYGRGRGTEAFF. The chain carries TRBV6-5 and TRBJ1-1; 8 bases match TRBD1. The CDR3 has 15 residues. Looked up from germline, CDR1 is MNHEY and CDR2 is SVGAGI. V lost 2 bases and J lost 4; bases outside the gene matches: 6.

This clone was seen only once. The rearrangement links TRBV4-1 to TRBJ2-7; the match to TRBD1 covers 9 bases. This CDR3 comprises 17 residues. Germline V CDR1 and CDR2: MGHRA, YSYEKL. V was clipped by 4 bases and J by 3 bases; unmatched bases: 13. CDR3 region: CASSLRGQDRGSYEQYF. Written as DNA, the CDR3 is TGCGCCAGCAGCCTCCGGGGTCAGGACAGGGGTAGCTACGAGCAGTACTTC.

V is TRBV6-5 and J is TRBJ1-2; 7 bases are shared with TRBD1. Germline assignment: CDR1 MNHEY and CDR2 SVGAGI. The ends lost 6 bases at V and 2 bases at J; junction bases unmatched: 6. The CDR3 is made up of 14 amino acids. In DNA form, the CDR3 reads TGTGCCAGCAGAATGGGACAGCAAAACTATGGCTACACCTTC. Its translation: CASRMGQQNYGYTF.

The V call is TRBV30, the J call TRBJ1-6, with 9 bases lining up with TRBD1. Germline V CDR1 and CDR2: GTSNPN, SVGIG (reference sequence). CDR3 length: 16 residues. Trimming cost V 5 bases and J 3 bases; bases outside gene matches: 8. CDR3 DNA sequence: TGTGCCTGGGGACGTACAGGGGGCTACTATAATTCACCCCTCCACTTT. This encodes CAWGRTGGYYNSPLHF. The full variable domain, its missing parts supplied by reference TRBV30 and TRBJ1-6, is SQTIHQWPATLVQPVGSPLSLECTVEGTSNPNLYWYRQAAGRGLQLLFYSVGIGQISSEVPQNLSASRPQDRQFILSSKKLLLSDSGFYLCAWGRTGGYYNSPLHFGNGTRLTVT.

This chain uses TRBV6-1 with TRBJ2-5; 11 bases are shared with TRBD2. Losses at the gene ends were 8 bases for V and 3 bases for J; bases not matched to a gene: 8. CDR1 and CDR2 from the germline V gene are MNHNS and SASEGT. The CDR3 covers 15 residues. CDR3 sequence (DNA): TGTGCCAGCGAATATGGTAGCGGGGGGGAAGAGACCCAGTACTTC. Its translation is CASEYGSGGEETQYF.

This sequence joins TRBV6-5 and TRBJ2-3; the D gene is possibly TRBD1 (6 bases). The CDR3 length is 14 residues. V gave up 7 bases and J gave up 6 bases, with 17 bases separating them. Germline V gives CDR1 MNHEY, CDR2 SVGAGI. This CDR3 is CASTPNRRGDTQYF. The CDR3 DNA is TGTGCCAGCACCCCCAACCGCAGGGGTGATACGCAGTATTTT.